The next 27 T cell receptor beta chains were all read from a single sample in a study of T cell responses to AZD1222 COVID-19 vaccine. TCRdb's table, derived via immunoSEQ multiplex PCR, lists solely in-frame clones and lacks some. The sample carries 100,000 or so clones, around 90% recorded once. The material was peripheral blood, obtained 28 days after the second AZD1222 dose. The receptors here all came from an adult who received the AZD1222 COVID-19 vaccine.

The J gene is TRBJ2-5, the V gene TRBV18, with a weak D call TRBD2 (6 bases). V was trimmed by 2 bases and J by 5 bases, leaving 15 bases between them. From germline, CDR1 is KGHSH and CDR2 LQKENI. CDR3 length equals 15 residues. The CDR3 here is CASSPMSGEWETQYF. The DNA of the CDR3 is TGTGCCAGCTCACCAATGTCGGGAGAGTGGGAGACCCAGTACTTC.

DNA for the CDR3: TGTGCCAGCAGTGAGGGACTAGCGGGGGGCTCCTACAATGAGCAGTTCTTC. This encodes CASSEGLAGGSYNEQFF. The chain carries TRBV6-1 and TRBJ2-1; 15 positions match TRBD2. Germline V CDR1 and CDR2: MNHNS, SASEGT. With V trimmed by 3 bases and J by 0 bases, 0 bases remained unmatched. The CDR3 spans 17 residues.

V usage is TRBV6-1 and J usage is TRBJ1-1; 8 nucleotides agree with TRBD1. Germline V CDR1 and CDR2: MNHNS, SASEGT. Trimming removed 3 bases from V and 4 bases from J; junction bases left unmatched: 7. The CDR3 has 15 amino acids. In nucleotides, the CDR3 is TGTGCCAGCAGTGAGCAGGACAGGGTCAGCACTGAAGCTTTCTTT. The encoded protein is CASSEQDRVSTEAFF.

The CDR3: CSVVALHRAMNTEAFF. The CDR3 nucleotides are TGCAGCGTTGTGGCGCTTCACCGGGCCATGAACACTGAAGCTTTCTTT. The V gene is TRBV29-1, the J gene TRBJ1-1, with unresolved D. The CDR3 length is 16 residues. Germline V lookup: CDR1 SQVTM, CDR2 ANQGSEA. Trimming took off 4 bases at V and 0 bases at J, with 18 bases between the two ends.

The chain combines TRBV6-4 with TRBJ2-3; perhaps D is TRBD1 or TRBD2 (6 bases each). Trimming shortened V by 6 bases and J by 2 bases, and 15 bases separated the two germline ends. The germline gives CDR1 MRHNA, CDR2 SNTAGT. The CDR3 runs 15 residues. CDR3 protein: CASREWGADTDTQYF. In DNA form, the CDR3 reads TGTGCCAGCAGGGAATGGGGGGCCGACACAGATACGCAGTATTTT.

This clone was recorded once. This chain uses TRBV19 with TRBJ1-4; D gene ambiguous. The V end lost 5 bases, the J end lost 6 bases, and 7 bases lay between the germline ends. In germline, CDR1 is LNHDA, CDR2 SQIVND (reference sequence). The CDR3 sequence is 12 residues long. CDR3 loop: CASSSEYEKLFF. DNA of the CDR3: TGTGCCAGTAGTTCGGAGTATGAAAAACTGTTTTTT.

The chain has TRBV7-8 and TRBJ2-1, with 8 bases matching TRBD2. CDR3 length: 16 residues. Trimming at V came to 4 bases and at J to 2 bases, leaving 7 bases not matched to a gene. Germline V lookup: CDR1 SGHVS, CDR2 FQNEAQ. CDR3 coding DNA: TGTGCCAGCAGCTACCCCCGGGGGGGCCCCTACAATGAGCAGTTCTTC. This codes for CASSYPRGGPYNEQFF.

The V call is TRBV15, the J call TRBJ1-4; D is uncertain. The V gene's germline CDR1 is LNHNV and CDR2 YYDKDF (reference sequence). The length of the CDR3 is 10 residues. V gave up 8 bases and J gave up 8 bases, with 6 bases separating them. The DNA for the CDR3 is TGTGCCACCGGTGGCGAAAAACTGTTTTTT. It is translated as CATGGEKLFF. Variable domain in full (rest from reference TRBV15 and TRBJ1-4): DAMVIQNPRYQVTQFGKPVTLSCSQTLNHNVMYWYQQKSSQAPKLLFHYYDKDFNNEADTPDNFQSRRPNTSFCFLDIRSPGLGDTAMYLCATGGEKLFFGSGTQLSVL.

With regard to this clone: Distinct nucleotide sequences in the sample also encode this CDR3. The V call is TRBV19, the J call TRBJ2-1; TRBD2 aligns across 7 bases. This CDR3 has 15 residues. The V gene end was trimmed by 3 bases and the J gene end by 2 bases; junction bases not matched to a gene: 4. Germline values: CDR1 LNHDA, CDR2 SQIVND (reference sequence). CDR3 loop: CASSITSGAYNEQFF. The DNA of the CDR3 is TGTGCCAGTAGTATTACCAGCGGGGCCTACAATGAGCAGTTCTTC.

V is TRBV6-1 and J is TRBJ1-1; D is ambiguous. The V gene lost 6 bases and the J gene lost 8 bases, with 7 bases spanning the gap. CDR1 is MNHNS, CDR2 SASEGT, per germline. The CDR3 sequence is 10 residues long. The CDR3 reads CASSESEAFF. The DNA for the CDR3 is TGTGCCAGCAGCGAATCCGAAGCTTTCTTT.

The chain carries TRBV15 and TRBJ1-5; 9 nucleotides agree with TRBD1. The germline V gene has CDR1 LNHNV and CDR2 YYDKDF (reference sequence). The CDR3 totals 19 residues. J gave up 6 bases and V 4 bases, and 19 bases lay outside the gene matches. The CDR3 is CATSTRPDRGGRWGQPQHF. The CDR3 coding sequence is TGTGCCACCAGCACCCGTCCGGACAGGGGAGGTCGGTGGGGTCAGCCCCAGCATTTT.

V and J are TRBV5-4 and TRBJ2-7, with TRBD2 as a possible D gene (6 bases). Germline CDR1 is SGHNT and CDR2 is YYREEE (reference sequence). With 0 bases removed from V and 6 bases from J, the gap between germline ends came to 16 bases. The CDR3 totals 15 residues. The CDR3 protein is CASSLDQDVGGEQYF. The DNA of the CDR3 is TGTGCCAGCAGCTTGGATCAGGATGTGGGGGGCGAGCAGTACTTC.

V and J are TRBV29-1 and TRBJ1-1; D is unresolved. The CDR3 sequence is 14 residues long. The V and J ends lost 0 bases and 1 base respectively, with 9 bases between them. From germline, CDR1 is SQVTM and CDR2 ANQGSEA. CDR3 sequence: CSVEDRRRNTEAFF. The CDR3 nucleotides are TGCAGCGTTGAAGATAGGCGTAGGAACACTGAAGCTTTCTTT.

CDR3 sequence: CASSKDRGTVSPLHF. DNA of the CDR3: TGCGCCAGCAGCAAAGACAGGGGGACGGTTTCACCCCTCCACTTT. The chain uses TRBV5-1 and TRBJ1-6; 9 bases are shared with TRBD1. Germline assignment: CDR1 SGHRS and CDR2 YFSETQ. The CDR3 spans 15 residues. V was pared by 4 bases and J by 9 bases, with 8 bases of the junction left unmatched.

The chain uses TRBV12-3 or TRBV12-4 and TRBJ1-2; TRBD1 is a possible D gene (5 bases). Trimming pared 3 bases from V and 5 bases from J, leaving 7 bases between. CDR3 length: 12 amino acids. The CDR3 loop reads CASSLTEYGYTF. DNA for the CDR3: TGTGCCAGCAGTTTGACAGAGTATGGCTACACCTTC.

V and J are TRBV2 and TRBJ2-1, with TRBD2 identical over 11 bases. The CDR3 is 15 amino acids. Germline V gene data show CDR1 as SNHLY and CDR2 as FYNNEI. The V and J ends lost 5 bases and 7 bases, in that order; junction bases with no gene match: 7. The CDR3 DNA sequence: TGTGCCAGCAGTACTAGCGGGGGCCTCTTTAATGAGCAGTTCTTC. The encoded protein is CASSTSGGLFNEQFF.

The V call is TRBV14, the J call TRBJ1-2; D not certain. This CDR3 spans 14 amino acids. The V end was cut by 0 bases, the J end by 8 bases, with 13 bases between. Germline values: CDR1 SGHDN, CDR2 FVKESK. The CDR3 sequence is CASSQENPTSGYTF. The CDR3 DNA reads as TGTGCCAGCAGCCAAGAGAACCCTACATCGGGCTACACCTTC.

The genes are TRBV4-1 and TRBJ1-5; D not resolved. Trimming removed 0 bases from V and 6 bases from J, with 9 bases in between. The CDR3 has 14 amino acids. Germline V gene lookup returns CDR1 MGHRA and CDR2 YSYEKL. The CDR3 region is CASSQDPVTQPQHF. The CDR3 DNA sequence: TGCGCCAGCAGCCAAGATCCAGTAACTCAGCCCCAGCATTTT.

This sequence joins TRBV12-3 or TRBV12-4 and TRBJ1-6; D is undetermined. Between the trimmed V and J ends, which lost 3 bases and 15 bases, there was a span of 12 bases. This CDR3 comprises 12 residues. The DNA for the CDR3 is TGTGCCAGCAGTTTTGGCGGTACCGTCCTCCACTTT. This sequence encodes CASSFGGTVLHF.

The V and J genes are TRBV27 and TRBJ1-2; D might be TRBD1 (5 bases). The ends were cut back, 3 bases at V and 5 bases at J, with 16 bases in the middle. In germline, CDR1 is MNHEY, CDR2 SMNVEV (reference sequence). The CDR3 length is 15 residues. For the CDR3, the DNA is TGTGCCAGCAGTTTGAATGTCGGGGCGCAATATGGCTACACCTTC. Amino acid sequence: CASSLNVGAQYGYTF.

The gene calls are TRBV4-2 and TRBJ1-2; D uncertain. With 4 bases removed from V and 4 bases from J, the gap between germline ends came to 10 bases. The CDR3 spans 13 residues. The V gene's germline CDR1 is LGHNA and CDR2 YNFKEQ. CDR3 DNA sequence: TGTGCCAGCAGCCCCAAGAAGGGCTATGGCTACACCTTC. Its protein is CASSPKKGYGYTF.

This rearrangement joins TRBV19 to TRBJ2-2, with D unclear. This CDR3 spans 11 amino acids. Germline CDR1 LNHDA, CDR2 SQIVND (reference sequence). V lost 5 bases and J lost 8, with 6 bases in between. In nucleotides, the CDR3 is TGTGCCAGTAGTCGATTAGGGGAGCTGTTTTTT. Its translation is CASSRLGELFF.

The chain uses TRBV15 and TRBJ1-1; D is unclear. Germline CDR1 reads LNHNV; CDR2 reads YYDKDF (reference sequence). Trimming removed 3 bases from V and 9 bases from J, with 11 bases in between. The CDR3 loop spans 12 amino acids. The CDR3 sequence is CATSSQTRKAFF. Written as DNA, the CDR3 is TGTGCCACCAGCAGCCAGACCCGTAAAGCTTTCTTT.

The chain has TRBV9 and TRBJ1-3; tentative D call: TRBD1 (5 bases). Germline lookup yields CDR1 SGDLS and CDR2 YYNGEE. CDR3 length equals 16 residues. With 0 bases removed from V and 9 bases from J, the gap between germline ends came to 19 bases. CDR3 sequence: CASSVAGRQSSGTIYF. The DNA for the CDR3 is TGTGCCAGCAGCGTAGCGGGGCGGCAGAGTAGCGGCACCATATATTTT.

The chain recombines TRBV5-1 with TRBJ2-5; unclear D gene. Germline V gene data show CDR1 as SGHRS and CDR2 as YFSETQ. V lost 5 bases and J lost 5, with 13 bases in between. The CDR3 consists of 13 residues. CDR3 DNA sequence: TGCGCCAGCAGTCGGGCCCCGGCGGAGACCCAGTACTTC. It translates to CASSRAPAETQYF.

The chain recombines TRBV4-2 with TRBJ2-1; unclear D gene. Germline V gene data show CDR1 as LGHNA and CDR2 as YNFKEQ. V lost 0 bases to trimming and J lost 10 bases, with 13 bases between them. The CDR3 contains 14 residues. CDR3 loop: CASSQDWDSSEQFF. CDR3 nucleotide sequence: TGTGCCAGCAGCCAAGATTGGGATAGCAGCGAGCAGTTCTTC.

This chain connects TRBV29-1 to TRBJ1-1; D is uncertain. Germline CDR1 reads SQVTM; CDR2 reads ANQGSEA. The CDR3 consists of 13 residues. V shed 7 bases and J shed 2 bases, with 14 bases lying between them. The CDR3 region is CSASPEGNTEAFF. The CDR3 nucleotides are TGCAGCGCTAGCCCCGAGGGCAACACTGAAGCTTTCTTT.